Listed here are 15 T cell receptor beta chains from one sample, sequenced in a study of a mutant IDH1 vaccine in newly diagnosed glioma (dated by TCRdb to the early 2020s). The time point label for this specimen denotes: week 47, end of study. Each vaccine dose was 300 ug of a 20-mer mutant IDH1 peptide in Montanide, given subcutaneously with topical imiquimod. These TCRs' antigens remain unknown. Preparation of the library involved the immunoSEQ multiplex PCR assay. The immuneACCESS repertoire file appears here via TCRdb, limited to in-frame rearrangements. These files lack a portion of the clones; in checked studies, under half of the deficit traces to unresolved V genes, and the cause of the others is not known. The sample includes 31,000 or so clones, with approximately 83% observed a single time. The ten largest clones represent 29% of the sample. The material sequenced was PBMCs, taken from a glioma patient whose treatment included an IDH1 peptide vaccine. Source of these receptors: a man aged 25-40 years with glioma.

The rearrangement links TRBV6-1 to TRBJ2-7; D ambiguous. This CDR3 is built from 12 residues. Trimming removed 5 bases from V and 4 bases from J, with 9 bases in between. Germline V lookup: CDR1 MNHNS, CDR2 SASEGT. The CDR3 DNA sequence: TGTGCCAGCAGTCTTACTACGTACGAGCAGTACTTC. Amino acid sequence: CASSLTTYEQYF.

The V and J genes are TRBV28 and TRBJ2-7; a possible D gene is TRBD2 (6 bases). The CDR3 contains 16 residues. Trimming took 5 bases from V and 3 from J, leaving 20 bases between them. Germline lookup yields CDR1 MDHEN and CDR2 SYDVKM. The CDR3 DNA follows: TGTGCCAGCAGTCGGGACTTGCGATTGGACATCTACGAGCAGTACTTC. Its translation is CASSRDLRLDIYEQYF.

The chain couples TRBV7-8 to TRBJ2-7; TRBD1 matches 8 bases. The CDR3 has 15 amino acids. V gave up 3 bases and J gave up 3 bases; unmatched junction bases: 7. CDR1 and CDR2 (germline): SGHVS, FQNEAQ. The CDR3 DNA sequence: TGTGCCAGCAGCTTGGAAACCGGGACAGGCTACGAGCAGTACTTC. This sequence encodes CASSLETGTGYEQYF. The variable domain in full, completed from reference TRBV7-8 and TRBJ2-7, reads GAGVSQSPRYKVAKRGQDVALRCDPISGHVSLFWYQQALGQGPEFLTYFQNEAQLDKSGLPSDRFFAERPEGSVSTLKIQRTQQEDSAVYLCASSLETGTGYEQYFGPGTRLTVT.

The genes are TRBV10-2 and TRBJ2-7, with 7 bases aligning to TRBD1. The germline V gene encodes CDR1 WSHSY and CDR2 SAAADI. The CDR3 length is 15 residues. The junction had 12 bases not matched to a gene; V was cut back by 6 bases and J by 4 bases. The CDR3 loop reads CASSTSTGINYEQYF. Written as DNA, the CDR3 is TGCGCCAGCAGCACCTCGACAGGGATAAATTACGAGCAGTACTTC.

V gene TRBV6-5 combines with J gene TRBJ2-4; no reliable D call. The CDR3 has 13 residues. V lost 0 bases, J lost 9 bases, and 9 bases lay in between. CDR1 and CDR2 from the germline V gene are MNHEY and SVGAGI. The CDR3 DNA reads as TGTGCCAGCAGTTACTCTGGGTTGGCCATTCAGTACTTC. This translates into CASSYSGLAIQYF.

The chain employs TRBV14 and TRBJ2-5; 7 bases map to TRBD1. Looked up from germline, CDR1 is SGHDN and CDR2 is FVKESK. V lost 4 bases, J lost 1 base, and 6 bases stayed unmatched. The CDR3 sequence is 15 residues long. The CDR3 sequence: CASSRIRDSQETQYF. The CDR3 DNA is TGTGCCAGCAGCCGGATACGGGACAGCCAAGAGACCCAGTACTTC.

This chain uses TRBV2 with TRBJ2-1; 13 bases align to TRBD2. Trimming at V came to 4 bases and at J to 5 bases, leaving 5 bases not matched to a gene. The CDR3 length is 16 residues. CDR1 SNHLY and CDR2 FYNNEI come from the germline V gene. DNA for the CDR3: TGTGCCAGCAGTGCTTCGGGACTAGCGGGAAACAATGAGCAGTTCTTC. Its translation: CASSASGLAGNNEQFF.

This chain's CDR3 is CATTLNTPNTGELFF. The DNA of the CDR3 is TGCGCCACTACCTTAAATACCCCTAACACCGGGGAGCTGTTTTTT. The V gene is TRBV5-1, the J gene TRBJ2-2, with D unresolved. Germline CDR1 and CDR2: SGHRS and YFSETQ. V lost 9 bases to trimming and J lost 2 bases, with 17 bases between them. This CDR3 contains 15 residues. The whole variable domain, filled in from reference TRBV5-1 and TRBJ2-2, reads KAGVTQTPRYLIKTRGQQVTLSCSPISGHRSVSWYQQTPGQGLQFLFEYFSETQRNKGNFPGRFSGRQFSNSRSEMNVSTLELGDSALYLCATTLNTPNTGELFFGEGSRLTVL.

The chain employs TRBV20-1 and TRBJ2-3; D gene unclear. V was trimmed by 0 bases and J by 6 bases, leaving 4 bases between them. The CDR3 covers 11 residues. Germline lookup yields CDR1 DFQATT and CDR2 SNEGSKA (reference sequence). The CDR3 protein is CSAREFDTQYF. CDR3 DNA sequence: TGCAGTGCTAGAGAGTTTGATACGCAGTATTTT.

The chain recombines TRBV5-4 with TRBJ2-2, with 8 bases lining up with TRBD2. Losses at the gene ends were 0 bases for V and 5 bases for J; bases not matched to a gene: 9. This CDR3 comprises 17 residues. Germline values: CDR1 SGHNT, CDR2 YYREEE (reference sequence). For the CDR3, the DNA is TGTGCCAGCAGCTTGGAGGGGAGAGCGGGAGAGACCGGGGAGCTGTTTTTT. It is translated as CASSLEGRAGETGELFF.

This chain joins TRBV19 and TRBJ2-5; 8 bases line up with TRBD1. The junction had 9 bases not matched to a gene; V was cut back by 7 bases and J by 2 bases. The CDR3 runs to 15 residues. Per germline, CDR1 LNHDA and CDR2 SQIVND (reference sequence). In DNA form, the CDR3 reads TGTGCCAGTATTTCCCGGGACAGGATACAAGAGACCCAGTACTTC. Its translation is CASISRDRIQETQYF.

The rearrangement joins TRBV29-1 to TRBJ1-6; 9 bases map to TRBD1. The trim removed 6 bases at V and 5 bases at J, leaving 2 bases unmatched. Germline CDR1 SQVTM, CDR2 ANQGSEA. CDR3 length: 13 amino acids. Here the CDR3 DNA reads TGCAGCGTGTGGACAGGGGATAATTCACCCCTCCACTTT. Protein: CSVWTGDNSPLHF.

This clone was counted once. This chain links TRBV10-3 with TRBJ2-7; 8 positions match TRBD2. From germline, CDR1 is ENHRY and CDR2 SYGVKD. This CDR3 has 15 residues. Trimming removed 5 bases from V and 5 bases from J; junction bases left unmatched: 11. The CDR3 bases are TGTGCCATCAGTCTCCCTGGCCAGCGGGAGAACGAGCAGTACTTC. Its translation: CAISLPGQRENEQYF.

This clone has a single count. The chain employs TRBV9 and TRBJ2-7; 12 bases are a match to TRBD2. CDR3 size: 15 residues. The germline CDR1 and CDR2 sequences are SGDLS and YYNGEE. J was trimmed by 3 bases and V by 4 bases; bases with no gene match: 5. In nucleotides, the CDR3 is TGTGCCAGCAGCCCCTCTAGCGGGGGGGACTACGAGCAGTACTTC. Translation: CASSPSSGGDYEQYF.

This chain links TRBV20-1 with TRBJ2-2, with D hard to call. Germline values: CDR1 DFQATT, CDR2 SNEGSKA (reference sequence). The CDR3 length is 11 residues. Trimming removed 3 bases from V and 6 bases from J, with 5 bases in between. CDR3 DNA sequence: TGCAGTGCTAGGGCGGCCGGGGAGCTGTTTTTT. Translation: CSARAAGELFF.